The rows below give T cell receptor beta chains drawn from one sample of a study of T cells expressing NK-cell markers. TCRdb processed the 5' RACE reads again and assigns one entry to each CDR3 protein, with no DNA. The specimen's table records 400,000 to 550,000 distinct CDR3 sequences. The sample taken for sequencing was blood T cells: a sorted CD56 or NKG2C T cell subset, CD4+ or CD8+ T cells, or bulk PBMC T cells (not recorded which). These receptors were collected from a woman aged 18-70 years in good health. Each CDR3 is given with its conserved first and last residue.

TRBJ2-4	TRBV7-8	CASSLGRLVAFAKNIQYF
TRBJ1-5	TRBV7-2	CASSRRQGQPQHF
TRBJ2-1	TRBV20-1	CSADTQGAYNEQFF
TRBJ2-1	TRBV5-1	CASSTDNEQFF
TRBJ2-1	TRBV5-1	CASSFNSPDNNEQFF
TRBJ2-5	TRBV12-3/TRBV12-4	CASRTSGWETQYF
TRBJ1-1	TRBV4-1	CASSQGRVLRTGVTEAFF
TRBJ2-5	TRBV24-1	CATSARDRWETQYF
TRBJ2-3	TRBV6-2/TRBV6-3	CASSYLTASTDTQYF
TRBJ2-3	TRBV20-1	CSARRAEPTDTQYF
TRBJ2-5	TRBV5-1	CASSLVGQGYEETQYF
TRBJ2-2	TRBV24-1	CATSATTAGELFF
TRBJ2-2	TRBV14	CASSRRGTGELFF
TRBJ2-1	TRBV12-3/TRBV12-4	CASSFLGEQFF
TRBJ2-3	TRBV20-1	CSARIGGTPFGSFTDTQYF
TRBJ2-3	TRBV14	CASSRTGSGTDTQYF
TRBJ1-2	TRBV12-3/TRBV12-4	CASSLAGDRNYGYTF
TRBJ1-1	TRBV30	CAWSVRAVNTEAFF